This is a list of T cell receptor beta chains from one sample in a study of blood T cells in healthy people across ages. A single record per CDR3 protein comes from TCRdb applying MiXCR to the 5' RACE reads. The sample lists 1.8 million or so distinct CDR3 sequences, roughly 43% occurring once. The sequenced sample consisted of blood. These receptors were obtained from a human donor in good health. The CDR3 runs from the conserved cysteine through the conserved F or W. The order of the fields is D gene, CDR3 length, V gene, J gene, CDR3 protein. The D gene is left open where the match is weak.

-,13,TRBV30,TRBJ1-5,CARSAGGNQPQHF
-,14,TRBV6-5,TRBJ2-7,CASSPAGQIDEQYF
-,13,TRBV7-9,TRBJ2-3,CASSLNSQDTQYF
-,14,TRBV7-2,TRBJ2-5,CASSLERYAEAQYF
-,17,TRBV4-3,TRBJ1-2,CASSHQPGDGAPYGYTF
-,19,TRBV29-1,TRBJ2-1,CSVDNPLKGDLLTYNEQFF
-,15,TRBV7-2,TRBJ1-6,CASSLRTEGNSPLHF
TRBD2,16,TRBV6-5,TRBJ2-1,CASSYSTSGVYNEQFF
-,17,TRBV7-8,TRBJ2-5,CASSPGVGYTGRETQYF
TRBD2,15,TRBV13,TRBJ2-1,CASSWDGGGYNEQFF
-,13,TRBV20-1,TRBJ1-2,CSARDFGNYGYTF
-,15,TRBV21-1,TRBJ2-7,CASSKKGDIYYEQYF
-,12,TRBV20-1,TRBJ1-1,CSASLPDSEAFF
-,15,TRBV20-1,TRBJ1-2,CSARDRISTVYGYTF
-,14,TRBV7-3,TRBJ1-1,CACSFRWGWSEAFF
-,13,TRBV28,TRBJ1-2,CASVRSGIYGYTF
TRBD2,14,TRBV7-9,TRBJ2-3,CASSSGLEGDTQYF
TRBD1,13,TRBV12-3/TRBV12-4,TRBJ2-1,CAGSFGTGHEQFF
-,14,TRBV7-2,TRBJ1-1,CASSLAQGRLRAFF
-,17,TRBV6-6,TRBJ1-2,CASNHRGGHKTNYGYTF
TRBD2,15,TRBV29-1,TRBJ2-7,CSAGLAGGSFYEQYF
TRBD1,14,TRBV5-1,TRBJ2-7,CASSLGGTGREQYF
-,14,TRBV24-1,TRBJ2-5,CTTSDYRGRETQYF
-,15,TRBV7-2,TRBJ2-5,CASSFQAGLGETQYF
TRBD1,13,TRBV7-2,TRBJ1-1,CASSLDRDENAFF
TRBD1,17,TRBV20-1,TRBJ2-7,CSARPPPPTGVTYEQYF
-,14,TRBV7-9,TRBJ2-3,CASSLLLKQNTQYF
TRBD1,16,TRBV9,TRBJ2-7,CASSPGTDLTTYEQYF
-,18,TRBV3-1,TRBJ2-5,CASSQEETGAGPQETQYF
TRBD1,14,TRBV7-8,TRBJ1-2,CASSLGTGSRGYTF
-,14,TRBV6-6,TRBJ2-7,CASSYSGGVGEQYF
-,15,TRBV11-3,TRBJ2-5,CASSSHTGGQETQYF
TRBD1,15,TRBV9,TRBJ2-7,CASSVEGQGAHEQYF
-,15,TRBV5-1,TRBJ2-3,CASRAQGGSTDAQYF
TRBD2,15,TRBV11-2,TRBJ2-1,CASSTERGAYNEQFF
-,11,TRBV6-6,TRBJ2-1,CATLTGHEQFF
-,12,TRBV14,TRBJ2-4,CASSRSVNIQYF
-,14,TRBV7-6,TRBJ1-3,CASGPGVSGNTIYF
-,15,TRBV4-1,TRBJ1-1,CASSQDSEIATEAFF
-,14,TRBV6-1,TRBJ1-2,CASSEALSGYGYTF
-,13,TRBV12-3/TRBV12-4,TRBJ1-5,CASSPGSVGPQHF
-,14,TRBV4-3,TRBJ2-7,CASSQETVTYEQYF
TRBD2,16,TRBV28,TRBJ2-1,CAGSLYTGTRGAEQFF
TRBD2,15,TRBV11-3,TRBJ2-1,CASSPRTSGGLEQFF
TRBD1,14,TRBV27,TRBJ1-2,CASSFGGDSYGYTF
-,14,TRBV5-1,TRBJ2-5,CASSVTTAQETQYF